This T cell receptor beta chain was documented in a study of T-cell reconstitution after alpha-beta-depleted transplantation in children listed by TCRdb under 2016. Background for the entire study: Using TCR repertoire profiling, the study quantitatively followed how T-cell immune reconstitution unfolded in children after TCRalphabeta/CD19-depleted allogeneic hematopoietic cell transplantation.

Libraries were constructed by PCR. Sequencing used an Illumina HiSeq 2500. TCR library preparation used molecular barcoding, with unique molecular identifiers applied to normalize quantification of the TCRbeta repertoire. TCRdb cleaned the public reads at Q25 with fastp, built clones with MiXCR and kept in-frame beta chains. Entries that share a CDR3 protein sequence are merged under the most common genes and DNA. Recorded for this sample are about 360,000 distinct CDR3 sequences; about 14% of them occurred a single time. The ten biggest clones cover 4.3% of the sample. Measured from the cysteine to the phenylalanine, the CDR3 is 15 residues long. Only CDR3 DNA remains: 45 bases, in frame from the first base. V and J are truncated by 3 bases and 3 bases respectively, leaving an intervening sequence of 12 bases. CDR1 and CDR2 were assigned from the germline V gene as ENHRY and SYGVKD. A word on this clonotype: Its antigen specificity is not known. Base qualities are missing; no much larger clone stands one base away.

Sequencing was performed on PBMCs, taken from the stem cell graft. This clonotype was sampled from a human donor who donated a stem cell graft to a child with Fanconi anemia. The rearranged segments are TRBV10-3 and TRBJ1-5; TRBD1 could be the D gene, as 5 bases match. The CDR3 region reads CAISERQGDNQPQHF. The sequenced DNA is TGTGCCATCAGTGAAAGGCAGGGAGACAATCAGCCCCAGCATTTT.